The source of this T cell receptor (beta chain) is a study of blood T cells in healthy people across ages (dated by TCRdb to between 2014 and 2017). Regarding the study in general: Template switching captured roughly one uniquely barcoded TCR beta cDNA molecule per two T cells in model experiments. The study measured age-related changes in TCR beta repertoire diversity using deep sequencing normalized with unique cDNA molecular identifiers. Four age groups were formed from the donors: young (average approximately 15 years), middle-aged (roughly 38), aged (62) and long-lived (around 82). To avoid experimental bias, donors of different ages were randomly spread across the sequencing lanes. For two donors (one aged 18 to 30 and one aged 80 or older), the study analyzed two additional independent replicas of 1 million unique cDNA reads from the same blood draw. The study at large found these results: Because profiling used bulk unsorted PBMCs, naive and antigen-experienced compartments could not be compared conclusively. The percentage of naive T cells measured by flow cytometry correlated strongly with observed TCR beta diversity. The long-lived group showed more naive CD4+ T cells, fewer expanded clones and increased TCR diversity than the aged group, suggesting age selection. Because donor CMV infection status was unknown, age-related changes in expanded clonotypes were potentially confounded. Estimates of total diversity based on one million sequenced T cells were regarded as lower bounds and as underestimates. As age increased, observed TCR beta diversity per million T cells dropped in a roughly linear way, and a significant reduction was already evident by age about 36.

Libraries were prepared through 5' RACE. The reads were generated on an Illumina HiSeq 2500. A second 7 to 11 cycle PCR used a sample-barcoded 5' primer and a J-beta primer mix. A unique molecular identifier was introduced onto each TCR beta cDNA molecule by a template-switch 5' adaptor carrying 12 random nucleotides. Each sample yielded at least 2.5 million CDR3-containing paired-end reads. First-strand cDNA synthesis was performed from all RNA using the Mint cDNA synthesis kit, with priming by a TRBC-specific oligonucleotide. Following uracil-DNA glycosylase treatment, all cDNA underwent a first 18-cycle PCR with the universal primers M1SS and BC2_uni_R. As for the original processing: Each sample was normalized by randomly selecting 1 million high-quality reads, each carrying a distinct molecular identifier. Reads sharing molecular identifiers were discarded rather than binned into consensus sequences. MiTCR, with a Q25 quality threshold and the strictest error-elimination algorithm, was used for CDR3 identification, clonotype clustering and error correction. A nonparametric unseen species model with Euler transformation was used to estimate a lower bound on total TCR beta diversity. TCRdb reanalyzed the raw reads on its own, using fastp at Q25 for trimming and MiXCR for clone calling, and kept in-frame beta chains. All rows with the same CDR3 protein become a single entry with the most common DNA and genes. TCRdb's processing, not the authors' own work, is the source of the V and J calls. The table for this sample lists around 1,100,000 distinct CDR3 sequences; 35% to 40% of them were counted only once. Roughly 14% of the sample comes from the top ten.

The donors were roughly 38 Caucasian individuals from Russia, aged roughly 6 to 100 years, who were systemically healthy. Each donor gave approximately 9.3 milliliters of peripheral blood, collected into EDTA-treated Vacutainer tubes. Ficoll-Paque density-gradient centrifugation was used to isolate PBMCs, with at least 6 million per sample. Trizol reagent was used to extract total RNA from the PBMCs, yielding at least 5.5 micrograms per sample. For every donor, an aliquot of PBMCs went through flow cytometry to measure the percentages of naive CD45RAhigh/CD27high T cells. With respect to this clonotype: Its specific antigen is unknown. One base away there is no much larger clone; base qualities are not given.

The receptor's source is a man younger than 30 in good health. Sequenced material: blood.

The CDR3 is CASSPLSSSGLDIDTQYF. The nucleotide sequence is given as TGCGCCAGCAGCCCCCTGAGTTCCTCGGGACTAGATATAGATACGCAGTATTTT. In this chain, TRBV5-1 is recombined with TRBJ2-3; 8 bases in the middle match TRBD2. Reading from cysteine to phenylalanine, the CDR3 counts 18 amino acids. The DNA shown is the 54-base CDR3, in frame from base 1. The germline V gene provides CDR1 SGHRS and CDR2 YFSETQ. Germline trimming: 4 bases from V, 5 bases from J; junction bases outside gene matches: 18.